This passage covers 23 T cell receptor beta chains from one sample sequenced in a study of cytomegalovirus exposure and HLA in healthy donors. The PCR used 60 Vbeta and 13 Jbeta primers. Sequencing used immunoSEQ multiplex PCR; TCRdb keeps in-frame clones, though not all of them. The data show 94,000 or so clones, with just over 70% seen just once and approximately 8.9% held by the top ten. Sequencing input: PBMCs. These receptors all stem from a man aged 55 to 70 in good health and CMV-seronegative.

DNA of the CDR3: TGCAGCGTTAGGCAGGGTGTCCTGGGGGAGACCCAGTACTTC. Its translation is CSVRQGVLGETQYF. V is TRBV29-1 and J is TRBJ2-5, with a possible D match to TRBD1 (5 bases). The CDR3 has 14 residues. Germline V gene data show CDR1 as SQVTM and CDR2 as ANQGSEA. Trimming pared 5 bases from V and 5 bases from J, leaving 18 bases between.

The CDR3 coding sequence is TGTGCCAGCAGCGGGGTTAGCACAGATACGCAGTATTTT. Amino acid sequence: CASSGVSTDTQYF. V gene TRBV6-5 combines with J gene TRBJ2-3; possible D gene TRBD2, 5 bases. V dropped 6 bases and J dropped 0 bases, with 7 bases sitting between them. The CDR3 runs 13 residues. The germline V gene has CDR1 MNHEY and CDR2 SVGAGI.

The V call is TRBV5-4, the J call TRBJ1-3, with D uncertain. V lost 0 bases, J lost 0 bases, and 13 bases lay in between. The CDR3 has 17 residues. In germline, CDR1 is SGHNT, CDR2 YYREEE (reference sequence). The CDR3 is CASSLDRSSPSGNTIYF. CDR3 sequence (DNA): TGTGCCAGCAGCTTGGATAGATCTTCCCCCTCTGGAAACACCATATATTTT.

The CDR3 region has the DNA TGTGCCAGCAGCCTAAACCGGGTCAGCTCCTACGAGCAGTACTTC. Translation: CASSLNRVSSYEQYF. This rearrangement joins TRBV11-2 to TRBJ2-7, with D hard to call. The V end was cut by 5 bases, the J end by 0 bases, with 14 bases between. This CDR3 region has 15 residues. CDR1 is SGHAT, CDR2 FQNNGV, per germline.

In the case of this clone: This sample includes further DNA sequences coding for the same CDR3. The V and J genes are TRBV6-4 and TRBJ2-3; 11 bases map to TRBD2. J was trimmed by 1 base and V by 0 bases; bases with no gene match: 0. This CDR3 is built from 16 residues. Germline values: CDR1 MRHNA, CDR2 SNTAGT. The DNA of the CDR3 is TGTGCCAGCAGTGACTCGACTAGCGGGGGCACAGATACGCAGTATTTT. Translation gives CASSDSTSGGTDTQYF.

The V gene is TRBV7-9, the J gene TRBJ2-5, with 8 bases identical to TRBD2. CDR1 and CDR2 (germline): SEHNR, FQNEAQ (reference sequence). The V and J ends lost 5 bases and 2 bases, in that order; junction bases with no gene match: 7. The CDR3 consists of 15 residues. The CDR3 DNA sequence: TGTGCCAGCAGCCCCCCCACTAGCGGACAAGAGACCCAGTACTTC. It codes for CASSPPTSGQETQYF.

The gene calls are TRBV5-1 and TRBJ2-3; 8 bases fit TRBD1. V lost 4 bases, J lost 4 bases, and 8 bases stayed unmatched. Looked up from germline, CDR1 is SGHRS and CDR2 is YFSETQ. The CDR3 has 15 amino acids. The DNA of the CDR3 is TGCGCCAGCAGCCTGGACAGGGCAAGCGCAGATACGCAGTATTTT. Its translation: CASSLDRASADTQYF.

The chain couples TRBV6-1 to TRBJ1-2; D perhaps matches TRBD1 (6 bases). Germline V gene sequence: CDR1 MNHNS, CDR2 SASEGT. The CDR3 covers 13 residues. The V gene lost 11 bases and the J gene lost 8 bases, with 21 bases spanning the gap. The CDR3 DNA reads TGTGCCGGTGGGGCAGGGGACGGTCGGGGCTACACCTTC. It specifies CAGGAGDGRGYTF.

In this sample, this clone turned up a few times. The chain employs TRBV7-8 and TRBJ2-7; 8 bases align to TRBD2. This CDR3 is 17 amino acids long. The ends lost 6 bases at V and 4 bases at J; junction bases unmatched: 17. Germline V gene sequence: CDR1 SGHVS, CDR2 FQNEAQ. CDR3 in amino acids: CASRVGGLAGPLYEQYF. The CDR3 DNA is TGTGCCAGCAGAGTCGGTGGACTAGCAGGACCTTTATACGAGCAGTACTTC.

The V gene is TRBV2, the J gene TRBJ2-5; weak D call: TRBD2 (5 bases). Germline loops: CDR1 SNHLY, CDR2 FYNNEI. The V end was cut by 8 bases, the J end by 0 bases, with 10 bases between. The CDR3 is 13 residues long. CDR3 residues: CASPSRDQETQYF. Here the CDR3 DNA reads TGTGCCAGCCCATCGAGGGACCAAGAGACCCAGTACTTC. Full variable domain (outside the CDR3, taken from reference TRBV2 and TRBJ2-5): EPEVTQTPSHQVTQMGQEVILRCVPISNHLYFYWYRQILGQKVEFLVSFYNNEISEKSEIFDDQFSVERPDGSNFTLKIRSTKLEDSAMYFCASPSRDQETQYFGPGTRLLVL.

Comments on this clone: At one boundary the junction diverges from the germline segment, which might be a read error. The chain is built from TRBV18 and TRBJ2-7; D possibly corresponds to TRBD2 (6 bases). The CDR3 runs 12 residues. The germline CDR1 and CDR2 sequences are KGHSH and LQKENI. The CDR3 nucleotides read TGTGCCAGCTCACCCTACGACGGGAGATCGGAGTTC. Translating gives CASSPYDGRSEF.

V and J are TRBV5-1 and TRBJ1-3, with D possibly matching TRBD1 (6 bases). Deletions cut 4 bases from V and 0 bases from J, with 11 bases between. The CDR3 is made up of 15 amino acids. The V gene's germline CDR1 is SGHRS and CDR2 YFSETQ. This chain's CDR3 is CASSNTGSSGNTIYF. The CDR3 DNA follows: TGCGCCAGCAGCAACACAGGGAGCTCTGGAAACACCATATATTTT.

The table lists this clone with a count of one. The chain joins TRBV30 to TRBJ1-2, with TRBD1 matching 8 bases. Germline CDR1 reads GTSNPN; CDR2 reads SVGIG (reference sequence). This CDR3 is built from 14 residues. The ends lost 4 bases at V and 7 bases at J; junction bases unmatched: 11. Here the CDR3 DNA reads TGTGCCTGGAAAATTCGGGGCCAGGGGGCTGGCTACACCTTC. This sequence encodes CAWKIRGQGAGYTF.

This clone appeared a few times. The rearrangement uses TRBV7-2 and TRBJ2-6; perhaps TRBD1 as D (6 bases). The CDR3 contains 16 residues. Germline CDR1 is SGHTA and CDR2 is FQGNSA. Trimming stripped 3 bases from V and 0 bases from J, with 9 bases between. The chain's CDR3 is CASSFRQVSGANVLTF. The DNA of the CDR3 is TGTGCCAGCAGCTTTAGACAGGTCTCTGGGGCCAACGTCCTGACTTTC.

Only a few counts were recorded for this clone. The chain carries TRBV7-2 and TRBJ2-2, with 11 positions matching TRBD2. V was clipped by 5 bases and J by 1 base; unmatched bases: 3. Germline CDR1 is SGHTA and CDR2 is FQGNSA. The CDR3 spans 16 residues. The CDR3 protein is CASSRTSGRNTGELFF. CDR3 bases: TGTGCCAGCAGCCGTACTAGCGGGAGGAACACCGGGGAGCTGTTTTTT. The whole variable domain, filled in from reference TRBV7-2 and TRBJ2-2, reads GAGVSQSPSNKVTEKGKDVELRCDPISGHTALYWYRQSLGQGLEFLIYFQGNSAPDKSGLPSDRFSAERTGGSVSTLTIQRTQQEDSAVYLCASSRTSGRNTGELFFGEGSRLTVL.

This clone appeared once. Written as DNA, the CDR3 is TGTGCCAGCAGCCCCAGAGTTGGTAGCGGGGAGGGAGAGACCCAGTACTTC. It is translated as CASSPRVGSGEGETQYF. The rearrangement uses TRBV7-9 and TRBJ2-5; TRBD2 matches 8 bases. After removal of 5 bases from V and 4 bases from J, the junction contained 15 bases not matched to a gene. CDR1 and CDR2 (germline): SEHNR, FQNEAQ (reference sequence). There are 17 residues in the CDR3.

V is TRBV5-1 and J is TRBJ1-2, with D possibly matching TRBD1 (5 bases). V was shortened by 1 base and J by 8 bases, with 15 bases between the two germline ends. The germline CDR1 and CDR2 sequences are SGHRS and YFSETQ. The CDR3 is 14 amino acids. The CDR3 DNA follows: TGCGCCAGCAGCTTGCGGGACTACTTGGAGGGCTACACCTTC. It codes for CASSLRDYLEGYTF.

This sequence joins TRBV5-1 and TRBJ2-5, with 10 bases matching TRBD1. Trimming at V came to 4 bases and at J to 5 bases, leaving 8 bases not matched to a gene. The CDR3 contains 15 residues. The V gene's germline CDR1 is SGHRS and CDR2 YFSETQ. This CDR3 is CASSILTGGSETQYF. The DNA for the CDR3 is TGCGCCAGCAGCATCTTGACAGGGGGCTCGGAGACCCAGTACTTC.

In nucleotides, the CDR3 is TGTGCCTGGGACAGACCAAGCACAGATACGCAGTATTTT. As protein: CAWDRPSTDTQYF. This chain joins TRBV30 and TRBJ2-3, with TRBD1 as a possible D gene (5 bases). The length of the CDR3 is 13 residues. V lost 5 bases to trimming and J lost 0 bases, with 9 bases between them. CDR1 and CDR2 (germline): GTSNPN, SVGIG (reference sequence). The variable domain in full, with the rest retrieved from reference TRBV30 and TRBJ2-3, is SQTIHQWPATLVQPVGSPLSLECTVEGTSNPNLYWYRQAAGRGLQLLFYSVGIGQISSEVPQNLSASRPQDRQFILSSKKLLLSDSGFYLCAWDRPSTDTQYFGPGTRLTVL.

V and J are TRBV10-3 and TRBJ1-1; possibly TRBD1 for D (6 bases). This CDR3 is built from 14 residues. Germline V CDR1 and CDR2: ENHRY, SYGVKD. V dropped 4 bases and J dropped 10 bases, with 19 bases sitting between them. For the CDR3, the DNA is TGTGCCATCAGTGCCGGGACACCCACTATGGGAGCTTTCTTT. Translated, it gives CAISAGTPTMGAFF.

This clone has more than one count but fewer than ten. The chain couples TRBV29-1 to TRBJ1-3, with 7 bases fitting TRBD1. V shed 6 bases, J shed 3 bases, and the junction held 2 bases outside the gene matches. The CDR3 spans 12 residues. Germline V lookup: CDR1 SQVTM, CDR2 ANQGSEA. CDR3 protein: CSVGQDGNTIYF. The CDR3 region has the DNA TGCAGCGTCGGACAGGATGGAAACACCATATATTTT.

This chain joins TRBV7-9 and TRBJ2-3, with 9 bases lining up with TRBD1. After removal of 5 bases from V and 0 bases from J, the junction contained 3 bases not matched to a gene. The CDR3 extends over 15 amino acids. Germline assignment: CDR1 SEHNR and CDR2 FQNEAQ (reference sequence). The CDR3 bases are TGTGCCAGCAGCGGACAGGGGTCTAGCACAGATACGCAGTATTTT. It translates to CASSGQGSSTDTQYF.

V gene TRBV6-1 combines with J gene TRBJ2-7; maybe TRBD2 (5 bases). The germline CDR1 and CDR2 sequences are MNHNS and SASEGT. The CDR3 loop spans 13 amino acids. V shed 9 bases and J shed 3 bases, with 15 bases lying between them. This CDR3 is CASTWESGYEQYF. Written as DNA, the CDR3 is TGTGCCAGTACGTGGGAGTCCGGCTACGAGCAGTACTTC.